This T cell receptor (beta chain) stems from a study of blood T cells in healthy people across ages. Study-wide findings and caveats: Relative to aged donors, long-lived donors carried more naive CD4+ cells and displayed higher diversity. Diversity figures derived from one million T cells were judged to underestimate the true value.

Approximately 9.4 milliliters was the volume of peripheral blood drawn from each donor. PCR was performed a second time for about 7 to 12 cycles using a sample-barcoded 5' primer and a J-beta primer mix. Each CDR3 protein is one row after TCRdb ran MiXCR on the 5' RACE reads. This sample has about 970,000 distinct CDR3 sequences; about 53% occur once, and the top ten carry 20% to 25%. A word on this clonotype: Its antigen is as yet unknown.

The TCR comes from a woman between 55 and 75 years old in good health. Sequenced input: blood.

The CDR3 DNA reads TGCGCCAGCAGCTTGTTCGGAGGGGCGGCAGATACGCAGTATTTT. This codes for CASSLFGGAADTQYF. This rearrangement joins TRBV5-1 to TRBJ2-3, with a weak D call TRBD2 (6 bases). V was shortened by 1 base and J by 4 bases, with 13 bases between the two germline ends. CDR1 is SGHRS and CDR2 is YFSETQ in the germline V gene. The CDR3 is 15 residues long.